Shown below are 23 T cell receptor beta chains from a single sample sequenced in a study of identical twins (TCRdb year 2016). Receptor libraries were prepared by 5' RACE. Instrument used: Illumina HiSeq 2000. Using fastp trimming at Q25 and MiXCR clonotype assembly, TCRdb reanalyzed the public sequencing data and kept in-frame beta chains. Every entry covers one CDR3 protein and lists the most common genes and DNA from its rows. Across this sample there are roughly 770,000 distinct CDR3 sequences, with 18% seen only once. The top ten hold around 13% of the sample. A further study also used this sample, focusing on T cells expressing NK-cell markers.

Material for sequencing was PBMCs. These receptor sequences come from a woman between 18 and 29 years old in good health.

This clonotype showed up just a few times. The chain links TRBV20-1 to TRBJ2-2, with TRBD2 identical over 8 bases. J gave up 6 bases and V 6 bases, and 9 bases lay outside the gene matches. The CDR3 spans 14 residues. Germline V lookup: CDR1 DFQATT, CDR2 SNEGSKA (reference sequence). CDR3 amino acids: CSATSGGASGELFF. As DNA, the CDR3 is TGCAGTGCCACCTCCGGGGGGGCCTCCGGGGAGCTGTTTTTT.

Many counts were recorded for this clonotype. The CDR3 nucleotides read TGTGCCAGCAGTCCACAGGGGGCGCGGGGCTACACCTTC. It specifies CASSPQGARGYTF. The V and J genes are TRBV12-3 or TRBV12-4 and TRBJ1-2, with 9 bases fitting TRBD1. Trimming took 5 bases from V and 8 from J; bases not matched to a gene: 6. This CDR3 is built from 13 residues.

This clonotype was detected a few times. The chain employs TRBV5-6 and TRBJ2-7; 11 positions match TRBD2. This CDR3 contains 18 residues. V shed 4 bases and J 4 bases; nucleotides not matched to a gene: 16. Germline CDR1 reads SGHDT; CDR2 reads YYEEEE. CDR3 nucleotide sequence: TGTGCCAGCAGCCACTCAATACTAGCGGGAGTTGCGATGTACGAGCAGTACTTC. It is translated as CASSHSILAGVAMYEQYF.

The table lists this clonotype with a few counts. The chain combines TRBV10-3 with TRBJ2-2; 8 bases agree with TRBD1. Trimming removed 2 bases from V and 7 bases from J; junction bases left unmatched: 3. The CDR3 has 14 amino acids. Germline loops: CDR1 ENHRY, CDR2 SYGVKD. This CDR3 reads CAISEQGQVGELFF. CDR3 DNA sequence: TGTGCCATCAGTGAGCAGGGACAGGTCGGGGAGCTGTTTTTT.

This clonotype turned up a few times. CDR3 nucleotide sequence: TGTGCCAGCAGAAACAGGGGATTCGCTGGAAACACCATATATTTT. This gives the protein CASRNRGFAGNTIYF. V usage is TRBV6-1 and J usage is TRBJ1-3, with TRBD1 matching 7 bases. The CDR3 sequence is 15 residues long. Looked up from germline, CDR1 is MNHNS and CDR2 is SASEGT. V was pared by 6 bases and J by 2 bases, with 7 bases of the junction left unmatched.

V and J are TRBV7-8 and TRBJ2-1; weak D call: TRBD2 (6 bases). V lost 4 bases, J lost 0 bases, and 7 bases lay in between. Germline-derived CDR1 and CDR2 are SGHVS and FQNEAQ. The CDR3 is 14 amino acids. The CDR3 nucleotides read TGTGCCAGCAGCTGGCGGGACTCCTACAATGAGCAGTTCTTC. It is translated as CASSWRDSYNEQFF.

The V gene is TRBV20-1, the J gene TRBJ2-5, with TRBD2 matching 9 bases. This CDR3 is 12 amino acids long. Germline V gene sequence: CDR1 DFQATT, CDR2 SNEGSKA (reference sequence). Losses at the gene ends were 7 bases for V and 5 bases for J; bases not matched to a gene: 5. The CDR3 DNA reads as TGCAGTGTCGCGGGAGGGCTTGAGACCCAGTACTTC. This gives the protein CSVAGGLETQYF.

J is TRBJ2-1 and V is TRBV11-2; 7 bases line up with TRBD1. V trimming: 3 bases; J trimming: 6 bases; junction bases outside the gene matches: 5. CDR3 length: 14 residues. The germline CDR1 and CDR2 sequences are SGHAT and FQNNGV. CDR3: CASSFETGINEQFF. As DNA, the CDR3 is TGTGCCAGCAGCTTCGAGACAGGGATCAATGAGCAGTTCTTC. Together with reference TRBV11-2 and TRBJ2-1, the CDR3 gives the full variable domain: EAGVAQSPRYKIIEKRQSVAFWCNPISGHATLYWYQQILGQGPKLLIQFQNNGVVDDSQLPKDRFSAERLKGVDSTLKIQPAKLEDSAVYLCASSFETGINEQFFGPGTRLTVL.

The genes are TRBV7-2 and TRBJ2-3; 7 positions match TRBD1. The CDR3 runs to 15 residues. Germline values: CDR1 SGHTA, CDR2 FQGNSA. V dropped 5 bases and J dropped 2; count of bases not matched to a gene: 7. CDR3 residues: CASSRRTGSTDTQYF. DNA for the CDR3: TGTGCCAGCAGCCGACGGACAGGCTCCACAGATACGCAGTATTTT.

In its sample, this clonotype was seen many times. This rearrangement joins TRBV10-2 to TRBJ1-2, with 8 positions matching TRBD1. CDR1 and CDR2 (germline): WSHSY, SAAADI. V lost 5 bases, J lost 4 bases, and 6 bases stayed unmatched. The CDR3 extends over 14 amino acids. The CDR3 coding sequence is TGCGCCAGCAGTAGTGGACAGGGCAGCTATGGCTACACCTTC. This sequence encodes CASSSGQGSYGYTF.

The genes are TRBV25-1 and TRBJ2-3; D possibly matches TRBD1 or TRBD2 (5 bases each). This CDR3 region has 14 residues. Trimming took off 6 bases at V and 1 base at J, with 11 bases between the two ends. Germline V gene data show CDR1 as MGHDK and CDR2 as SYGVNS. The CDR3 nucleotides read TGTGCCAGCAGCAGGGAGTTGGGCACAGATACGCAGTATTTT. This encodes CASSRELGTDTQYF. The full variable domain, rest sourced from reference TRBV25-1 and TRBJ2-3, is EADIYQTPRYLVIGTGKKITLECSQTMGHDKMYWYQQDPGMELHLIHYSYGVNSTEKGDLSSESTVSRIRTEHFPLTLESARPSHTSQYLCASSRELGTDTQYFGPGTRLTVL.

This clonotype was counted a few times. The chain is built from TRBV6-1 and TRBJ2-5, with 8 bases lining up with TRBD2. Germline CDR1 is MNHNS and CDR2 is SASEGT. V lost 8 bases and J lost 7; bases outside the gene matches: 15. The CDR3 extends over 15 amino acids. In DNA, the CDR3 is TGTGCCAGCTCCGGGAGGGAGACTAGCGATTGGACCCAGTACTTC. Its translation is CASSGRETSDWTQYF.

This clonotype was found a few times. The chain links TRBV9 to TRBJ2-3; 11 nucleotides agree with TRBD2. From germline, CDR1 is SGDLS and CDR2 YYNGEE. The CDR3 is 16 residues long. The junction had 14 bases not matched to a gene; V was cut back by 3 bases and J by 11 bases. CDR3 nucleotides: TGTGCCAGCAGCGGAGAGACTAGCGGGGAGAGGTTGATGCAGTATTTT. Protein: CASSGETSGERLMQYF.

This clonotype was counted a few times. The chain couples TRBV7-9 to TRBJ2-1; 8 positions agree with TRBD1. The V gene end was trimmed by 5 bases and the J gene end by 4 bases; junction bases not matched to a gene: 10. The CDR3 is made up of 16 amino acids. Germline loops: CDR1 SEHNR, CDR2 FQNEAQ (reference sequence). In nucleotides, the CDR3 is TGTGCCAGCAGCCGCATCCGGGACAGGCCTTACAATGAGCAGTTCTTC. Amino acid sequence: CASSRIRDRPYNEQFF.

The J gene is TRBJ2-7, the V gene TRBV20-1; 8 nucleotides match TRBD2. The CDR3 contains 14 residues. Germline values: CDR1 DFQATT, CDR2 SNEGSKA (reference sequence). V lost 1 base, J lost 2 bases, and 4 bases stayed unmatched. CDR3 loop: CSARVSGGTYEQYF. CDR3 coding DNA: TGCAGTGCTAGAGTGAGCGGGGGTACCTACGAGCAGTACTTC.

J is TRBJ2-3 and V is TRBV2; 9 nucleotides align to TRBD2. Germline CDR1 SNHLY, CDR2 FYNNEI. The CDR3 runs to 16 residues. The V and J ends lost 4 bases and 0 bases, in that order; junction bases with no gene match: 5. The CDR3 DNA follows: TGTGCCAGCAGTGGCCCTAGCGGGACGAGCACAGATACGCAGTATTTT. The encoded protein is CASSGPSGTSTDTQYF.

This clonotype was counted only a few times. The chain carries TRBV6-1 and TRBJ1-2, with unresolved D. CDR3 size: 15 residues. Germline-derived CDR1 and CDR2 are MNHNS and SASEGT. V was shortened by 6 bases and J by 8 bases, with 22 bases between the two germline ends. CDR3 loop: CASRNPHGSYWGYTF. The CDR3 DNA sequence: TGTGCCAGCAGAAACCCCCACGGATCCTACTGGGGCTACACCTTC.

This clonotype was detected a few times. V gene TRBV30 combines with J gene TRBJ2-1; tentatively, D is TRBD2 (6 bases). Looked up from germline, CDR1 is GTSNPN and CDR2 is SVGIG (reference sequence). Trimming removed 4 bases at V and 6 bases at J, with 13 bases between. The CDR3 spans 13 residues. The CDR3 is CAWNRLVANEQFF. Written as DNA, the CDR3 is TGTGCCTGGAATCGACTAGTTGCCAATGAGCAGTTCTTC.

The chain carries TRBV25-1 and TRBJ2-1, with 8 positions matching TRBD1. The junction had 10 bases not matched to a gene; V was cut back by 2 bases and J by 10 bases. The CDR3 spans 15 residues. Germline loops: CDR1 MGHDK, CDR2 SYGVNS. The CDR3 here is CASSERRGPSSEQFF. The CDR3 nucleotides are TGTGCCAGCAGTGAACGCAGGGGGCCTTCGTCGGAGCAGTTCTTC.

This clonotype came up once. The rearrangement uses TRBV11-1 and TRBJ2-3; maybe TRBD1 (6 bases). Trimming cost V 0 bases and J 4 bases, with 14 bases left between them. Looked up from germline, CDR1 is SGHAT and CDR2 is FQDESV (reference sequence). The CDR3 runs to 16 residues. CDR3 bases: TGTGCCAGCAGCTTAGCAAGGACAGAGAACGCAGATACGCAGTATTTT. Amino acid sequence: CASSLARTENADTQYF.

The V and J genes are TRBV19 and TRBJ1-1, with 7 positions matching TRBD1. Germline V gene sequence: CDR1 LNHDA, CDR2 SQIVND (reference sequence). The length of the CDR3 is 15 residues. The trim removed 9 bases at V and 2 bases at J, leaving 12 bases unmatched. This CDR3 is CASRRGRDSNTEAFF. In DNA, the CDR3 is TGTGCCAGCCGAAGGGGGCGAGACAGTAACACTGAAGCTTTCTTT.

The V call is TRBV20-1, the J call TRBJ2-3, with 8 nucleotides matching TRBD2. Germline trimming cut 1 base from V and 4 bases from J; bases unmatched to any gene: 10. Germline V gene lookup returns CDR1 DFQATT and CDR2 SNEGSKA (reference sequence). The CDR3 extends over 16 amino acids. CDR3 nucleotide sequence: TGCAGTGCTAGAGGCCCCGGGGGGGGGCCCGCAGATACGCAGTATTTT. Translated: CSARGPGGGPADTQYF.

The chain combines TRBV11-2 with TRBJ2-1, with D tentatively TRBD1 (6 bases). Trimming removed 8 bases from V and 5 bases from J, with 10 bases in between. CDR3 length equals 12 residues. CDR1 and CDR2 from the germline V gene are SGHAT and FQNNGV. CDR3 amino acids: CASRQDHNEQFF. CDR3 nucleotides: TGTGCCAGCCGACAGGACCACAATGAGCAGTTCTTC.